The sequence of this T cell receptor (beta chain) was determined in a study of glioma-infiltrating T cells after dendritic cell vaccination. Background on the study: Patients had newly diagnosed or recurrent glioblastoma and received dendritic cell vaccines.

Study results and caveats: Patients with more pretreatment TILs had longer time to progression and survival.

Time point: after dendritic cell vaccination, including at tumor progression/relapse. Germline trimming cut 5 bases from V and 2 bases from J; bases unmatched to any gene: 8. Germline CDR1 reads SGHAT; CDR2 reads FQDESV (reference sequence). The CDR3 sequence is 16 residues long. Note on this clone: Its cognate antigen is unknown.

Profiling relied on immunoSEQ multiplex PCR, and the TCRdb table lists in-frame clones only, not all of them. Of tens of thousands of clones in the sample, 70% to 90% were seen once. This clonotype was obtained from a human donor with glioblastoma. The V call is TRBV11-1, the J call TRBJ2-3; 9 nucleotides agree with TRBD2. This material consisted of blood, taken after dendritic cell vaccination. The CDR3 loop reads CASSPGTSWDTDTQYF. CDR3 coding DNA: TGTGCCAGCAGCCCTGGGACTAGCTGGGACACAGATACGCAGTATTTT.